Below are 24 T cell receptor beta chains sequenced from a single sample in a study of identical twins. TCRdb called the 5' RACE reads again in MiXCR, with one record for every CDR3 protein. Of approximately 1.8 million distinct CDR3 sequences in the sample, under 35% were seen once. The material sequenced was cord blood. These receptors all come from a newborn girl in good health.

This clonotype has a single count. The V and J genes are TRBV5-4 and TRBJ1-1; maybe TRBD1 (5 bases). The length of the CDR3 is 14 residues. V was pared by 0 bases and J by 7 bases, with 13 bases between. CDR1 SGHNT and CDR2 YYREEE come from the germline V gene (reference sequence). The CDR3 loop reads CASSLETGLLEAFF. CDR3 bases: TGTGCCAGCAGCTTGGAAACAGGACTTCTTGAAGCTTTCTTT. Filled out from reference TRBV5-4 and TRBJ1-1, the complete variable domain reads ETGVTQSPTHLIKTRGQQVTLRCSSQSGHNTVSWYQQALGQGPQFIFQYYREEENGRGNFPPRFSGLQFPNYSSELNVNALELDDSALYLCASSLETGLLEAFFGQGTRLTVV.

The chain has TRBV19 and TRBJ2-1; D is unclear. The CDR3 totals 12 residues. In germline, CDR1 is LNHDA, CDR2 SQIVND (reference sequence). Between the trimmed V and J ends, which lost 1 base and 7 bases, there was a span of 5 bases. CDR3 in amino acids: CASSIVGNEQFF. In DNA form, the CDR3 reads TGTGCCAGTAGTATAGTGGGGAATGAGCAGTTCTTC.

In the case of this clonotype: This clone may be a read error of a much larger clone one base away. The rearrangement links TRBV9 to TRBJ1-2; D is unresolved. This CDR3 is 14 amino acids long. Per germline, CDR1 SGDLS and CDR2 YYNGEE. This CDR3 reads CASSVATQNCGYTF. The CDR3 region has the DNA TGTGCCAGCAGCGTAGCTACCCAGAACTGTGGCTACACCTTC.

The chain recombines TRBV13 with TRBJ1-2; 12 nucleotides match TRBD1. The J segment lost 4 bases and the V segment lost 1 base, leaving 4 bases of the junction unmatched. CDR1 and CDR2 from the germline V gene are PRHDT and FYEKMQ (reference sequence). CDR3 length: 16 residues. The CDR3 DNA sequence: TGTGCCAGCAGCTTAGAACCGGGACAGGGGGCCTATGGCTACACCTTC. It yields the protein CASSLEPGQGAYGYTF.

The chain combines TRBV27 with TRBJ2-7, with D unresolved. V shed 1 base and J shed 3 bases, with 10 bases lying between them. Germline values: CDR1 MNHEY, CDR2 SMNVEV (reference sequence). The CDR3 runs 14 residues. The CDR3 reads CASSLCPPSYEQYF. The CDR3 DNA follows: TGTGCCAGCAGTTTATGCCCGCCCAGCTACGAGCAGTACTTC.

The chain employs TRBV20-1 and TRBJ2-2; 10 bases match TRBD2. With 3 bases clipped from V and 6 bases from J, the junction kept 7 bases outside the gene matches. CDR3 length: 15 residues. Germline assignment: CDR1 DFQATT and CDR2 SNEGSKA (reference sequence). The CDR3 loop reads CSARKLAGVAGELFF. DNA of the CDR3: TGCAGTGCTAGGAAGCTAGCGGGAGTGGCCGGGGAGCTGTTTTTT.

There are a few counts of this clonotype. In nucleotides, the CDR3 is TGTGCCAGCAGCTTAATGTCGCGACGTATGAACACTGAAGCTTTCTTT. This encodes CASSLMSRRMNTEAFF. V usage is TRBV7-8 and J usage is TRBJ1-1, with D unclear. V shed 2 bases and J shed 0 bases, with 13 bases lying between them. The CDR3 is 16 amino acids. CDR1 and CDR2 from the germline V gene are SGHVS and FQNEAQ.

This chain joins TRBV25-1 and TRBJ2-3; 8 positions agree with TRBD2. The germline V gene encodes CDR1 MGHDK and CDR2 SYGVNS. V trimming: 4 bases; J trimming: 8 bases; junction bases outside the gene matches: 14. The CDR3 is 16 residues long. The CDR3 DNA sequence: TGTGCCAGCAGTGCCTCAGGTCGCGGGGGGAGGGGTACGCAGTATTTT. Encoded protein: CASSASGRGGRGTQYF.

Only a few counts were recorded for this clonotype. CDR3 DNA: TGTGCCAGCAGCCAAGAGGGGGGAGGCGTCCCACCCCTCCACTTT. It yields the protein CASSQEGGGVPPLHF. The chain has TRBV4-2 and TRBJ1-6, with D perhaps TRBD1 (5 bases). CDR1 and CDR2 (germline): LGHNA, YNFKEQ. The CDR3 consists of 15 residues. Trimming removed 0 bases from V and 11 bases from J, with 14 bases in between.

The chain recombines TRBV5-4 with TRBJ2-1; D might be TRBD1 (5 bases). The V end lost 4 bases, the J end lost 5 bases, and 16 bases lay between the germline ends. The CDR3 spans 15 residues. Germline-derived CDR1 and CDR2 are SGHNT and YYREEE (reference sequence). DNA of the CDR3: TGTGCCAGCAGCCGACGGGTTGGGGCCGACAATGAGCAGTTCTTC. Translation gives CASSRRVGADNEQFF.

This chain uses TRBV20-1 with TRBJ1-5; 8 positions agree with TRBD1. Germline CDR1 reads DFQATT; CDR2 reads SNEGSKA (reference sequence). The CDR3 length is 13 residues. V lost 3 bases to trimming and J lost 6 bases; unmatched junction nucleotides: 4. CDR3 amino acids: CSASGQGAQPQHF. DNA for the CDR3: TGCAGTGCTAGTGGACAGGGAGCTCAGCCCCAGCATTTT.

This clonotype has ten or more counts. This chain links TRBV29-1 with TRBJ1-2, with D hard to call. V shed 3 bases and J shed 6 bases, with 5 bases lying between them. Germline V gene data show CDR1 as SQVTM and CDR2 as ANQGSEA. The CDR3 totals 10 residues. CDR3 coding DNA: TGCAGCGTTGATGGGGATGGCTACACCTTC. Protein sequence: CSVDGDGYTF.

The V gene is TRBV12-3 or TRBV12-4, the J gene TRBJ2-7, with 8 bases lining up with TRBD1. The CDR3 covers 14 residues. The J segment lost 4 bases and the V segment lost 6 bases, leaving 8 bases of the junction unmatched. CDR3 nucleotide sequence: TGTGCCAGCAGCCCCCACAGGGGGTGGTACGAGCAGTACTTC. It translates to CASSPHRGWYEQYF.

This chain uses TRBV27 with TRBJ1-2; TRBD1 matches at 9 bases. This CDR3 region has 16 residues. Trimming took 5 bases from V and 9 from J; bases not matched to a gene: 16. Germline CDR1 is MNHEY and CDR2 is SMNVEV (reference sequence). The CDR3: CASSDTKGQGRNCYTF. CDR3 in DNA: TGTGCCAGCAGTGACACAAAGGGACAGGGAAGAAATTGCTACACCTTC.

This clonotype showed up just a few times. V is TRBV7-9 and J is TRBJ2-5; 16 positions match TRBD2. J was trimmed by 5 bases and V by 5 bases; bases with no gene match: 8. The length of the CDR3 is 17 residues. The germline CDR1 and CDR2 sequences are SEHNR and FQNEAQ (reference sequence). CDR3 residues: CASSPGTSGRATETQYF. The CDR3 region has the DNA TGTGCCAGCAGCCCTGGGACTAGCGGGAGGGCCACGGAGACCCAGTACTTC.

This sequence joins TRBV6-5 and TRBJ1-2; D might be TRBD1 (6 bases). The CDR3 has 15 residues. Deletions cut 2 bases from V and 1 base from J, with 11 bases between. Germline lookup yields CDR1 MNHEY and CDR2 SVGAGI. The CDR3 here is CASSYLDRLNYGYTF. CDR3 in DNA: TGTGCCAGCAGTTACCTGGACAGACTTAACTATGGCTACACCTTC.

The chain couples TRBV2 to TRBJ2-1; the D gene is possibly TRBD2 (6 bases). The CDR3 has 17 amino acids. Per germline, CDR1 SNHLY and CDR2 FYNNEI. V was trimmed by 7 bases and J by 4 bases, leaving 23 bases between them. The CDR3 coding sequence is TGTGCCAGCACCCAAGGTACAGGCTCCGGAGGGTACAATGAGCAGTTCTTC. Protein product: CASTQGTGSGGYNEQFF.

This chain joins TRBV7-2 and TRBJ2-1, with D perhaps TRBD2 (5 bases). The germline CDR1 and CDR2 sequences are SGHTA and FQGNSA. The ends were cut back, 1 base at V and 0 bases at J, with 10 bases in the middle. This CDR3 contains 16 residues. CDR3 amino acids: CASSLGVRVSYNEQFF. CDR3 DNA sequence: TGTGCCAGCAGCTTAGGAGTGAGGGTCTCCTACAATGAGCAGTTCTTC.

The CDR3 bases are TGTGCCAGCAGCTTACAGGGGGGACAAAACAATGAGCAGTACTTC. It encodes CASSLQGGQNNEQYF. V gene TRBV7-9 combines with J gene TRBJ2-5; possibly TRBD1 for D (7 bases). The V end lost 2 bases, the J end lost 11 bases, and 21 bases lay between the germline ends. The CDR3 has 15 residues. Looked up from germline, CDR1 is SEHNR and CDR2 is FQNEAQ (reference sequence).

This clonotype has just a few counts. The CDR3 sequence: CASSGTGEQPQHF. The DNA for the CDR3 is TGTGCCAGCAGCGGAACAGGGGAACAGCCCCAGCATTTT. The J gene is TRBJ1-5, the V gene TRBV2, with 7 bases identical to TRBD1. Germline values: CDR1 SNHLY, CDR2 FYNNEI. Losses at the gene ends were 6 bases for V and 7 bases for J; bases not matched to a gene: 6. The CDR3 runs to 13 residues.

CDR3 amino acids: CSASTSGDEQYF. In DNA form, the CDR3 reads TGCAGTGCTAGTACTAGCGGGGACGAGCAGTACTTC. This chain connects TRBV20-1 to TRBJ2-7; 10 bases are shared with TRBD2. The germline gives CDR1 DFQATT, CDR2 SNEGSKA (reference sequence). CDR3 length: 12 residues. V shed 3 bases and J 5 bases; nucleotides not matched to a gene: 1.

In its sample, this clonotype was seen many times. The chain employs TRBV5-1 and TRBJ2-1, with 12 nucleotides matching TRBD2. Germline CDR1 reads SGHRS; CDR2 reads YFSETQ. The junction had 7 bases not matched to a gene; V was cut back by 0 bases and J by 0 bases. The CDR3 loop spans 19 amino acids. CDR3 loop: CASSLDRTSGASSYNEQFF. The CDR3 DNA follows: TGCGCCAGCAGCTTGGATCGGACTAGCGGGGCTAGCTCCTACAATGAGCAGTTCTTC.

This clonotype occurred a few times. CDR3 protein: CASSPGLAEGGDTQYF. The CDR3 DNA follows: TGTGCCAGCAGTCCCGGACTAGCGGAGGGGGGAGATACGCAGTATTTT. The chain combines TRBV28 with TRBJ2-3; 10 bases map to TRBD2. Germline CDR1 is MDHEN and CDR2 is SYDVKM. The CDR3 extends over 16 amino acids. V shed 5 bases and J 5 bases; nucleotides not matched to a gene: 10.

CDR3 DNA sequence: TGTGCCAGCAGTGACAGGACTAGCGGGGGGGAAGAGACCCAGTACTTC. Encoded protein: CASSDRTSGGEETQYF. The chain joins TRBV2 to TRBJ2-5; 15 bases align to TRBD2. Germline V gene sequence: CDR1 SNHLY, CDR2 FYNNEI. CDR3 length: 16 residues. The V segment lost 3 bases and the J segment 3 bases; nucleotides outside the gene matches: 2.